Given below is one T cell receptor (beta chain) in context. The antigen is not known. This sample is part of a study of neurological immune-mediated disorders. 2 million unsorted PBMCs were stored in RNAlater at -80 °C before RNA extraction. Study outcomes and limitations: HTLV-1-associated myelopathy had the most TCR clonal expansion, while multiple sclerosis had the least, a level that fell below healthy controls.

Trimming pared 1 base from V and 7 bases from J, leaving 8 bases between. This CDR3 has 11 residues. Germline V CDR1 and CDR2: DFQATT, SNEGSKA (reference sequence). A single record per CDR3 protein comes from TCRdb applying MiXCR to the 5' RACE reads. The table includes tens of thousands of distinct CDR3 sequences, about 9.4% detected once. Material for sequencing was PBMCs. The receptor was derived from a man aged 40-50 years in good health. This sequence joins TRBV20-1 and TRBJ2-7, with D perhaps TRBD1 (6 bases). CDR3 nucleotides: TGCAGTGCTAGAGCGAGGGGGGAGCAGTACTTC. This gives the protein CSARARGEQYF.